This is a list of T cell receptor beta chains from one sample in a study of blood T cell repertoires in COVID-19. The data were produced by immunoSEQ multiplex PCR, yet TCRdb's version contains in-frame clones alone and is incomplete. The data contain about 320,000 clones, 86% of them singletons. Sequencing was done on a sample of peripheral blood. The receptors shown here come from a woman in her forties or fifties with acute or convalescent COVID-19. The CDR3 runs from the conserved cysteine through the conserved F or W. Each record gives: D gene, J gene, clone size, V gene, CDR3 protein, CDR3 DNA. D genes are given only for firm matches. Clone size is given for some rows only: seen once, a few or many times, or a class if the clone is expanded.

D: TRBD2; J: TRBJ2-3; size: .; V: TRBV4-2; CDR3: CASSQVEASGSTDTQYF; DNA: TGTGCCAGCAGCCAAGTGGAGGCTAGCGGGAGCACAGATACGCAGTATTTT
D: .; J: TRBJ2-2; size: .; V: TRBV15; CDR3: CATSPPRGELFF; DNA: TGTGCCACCAGCCCCCCCCGGGGGGAGCTGTTTTTT
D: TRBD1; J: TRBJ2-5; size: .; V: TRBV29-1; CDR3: CSVELTATGAQYF; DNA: TGCAGCGTTGAGTTGACAGCCACAGGGGCCCAGTACTTC
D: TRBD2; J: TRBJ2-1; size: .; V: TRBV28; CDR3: CASTQAGGGSYNEQFF; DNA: TGTGCCAGCACCCAAGCGGGGGGCGGCTCCTACAATGAGCAGTTCTTC
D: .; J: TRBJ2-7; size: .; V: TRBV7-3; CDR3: CASSLNGGEQYF; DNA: TGTGCCAGCAGCTTAAATGGGGGGGAGCAGTACTTC
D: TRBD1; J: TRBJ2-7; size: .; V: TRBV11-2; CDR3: CASSYTGTGTYEQYF; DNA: TGTGCCAGCAGCTACACCGGGACAGGGACCTACGAGCAGTACTTC
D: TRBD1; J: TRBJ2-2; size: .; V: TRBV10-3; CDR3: CAISRDRAPGELFF; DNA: TGTGCCATCAGTCGGGACAGGGCCCCCGGGGAGCTGTTTTTT
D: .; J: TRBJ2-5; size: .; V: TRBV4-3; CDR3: CASSIGLASETQYF; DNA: TGCGCCAGCAGCATAGGGCTAGCTTCAGAGACCCAGTACTTC
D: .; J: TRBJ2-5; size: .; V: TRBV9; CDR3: CASSVSPSGLQETQYF; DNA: TGTGCCAGCAGCGTGAGCCCCAGCGGACTCCAAGAGACCCAGTACTTC
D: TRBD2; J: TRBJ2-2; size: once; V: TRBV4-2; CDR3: CASSQVLLAASVGELFF; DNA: TGTGCCAGCAGCCAAGTTTTGCTAGCGGCCTCGGTCGGGGAGCTGTTTTTT
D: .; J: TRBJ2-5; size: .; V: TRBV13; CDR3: CASSLGLAQETQYF; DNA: TGTGCCAGCAGCTTAGGTTTGGCCCAAGAGACCCAGTACTTC
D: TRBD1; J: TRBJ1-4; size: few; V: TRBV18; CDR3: CASSSQTGPNEKLFF; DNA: TGTGCCAGCTCATCTCAGACAGGGCCTAATGAAAAACTGTTTTTT
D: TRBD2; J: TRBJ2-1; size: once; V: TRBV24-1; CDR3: CATSSGLAGRDEQFF; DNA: TGTGCCACCAGTTCGGGACTAGCGGGACGAGATGAGCAGTTCTTC
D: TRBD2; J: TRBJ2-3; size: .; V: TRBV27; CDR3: CASSSPPGLSTDTQYF; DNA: TGTGCCAGCAGTTCCCCCCCGGGACTAAGCACAGATACGCAGTATTTT
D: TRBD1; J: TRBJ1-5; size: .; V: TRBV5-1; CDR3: CASSSGQINQPQHF; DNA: TGCGCCAGCAGCTCGGGACAGATCAATCAGCCCCAGCATTTT
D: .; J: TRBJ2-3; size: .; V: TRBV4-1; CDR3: CASSRGPSSGSTDTQYF; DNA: TGCGCCAGCAGCCGGGGACCCTCGAGCGGGAGCACAGATACGCAGTATTTT
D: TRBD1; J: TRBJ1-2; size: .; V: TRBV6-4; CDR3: CASRRTGGSGYTF; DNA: TGTGCCAGCAGACGGACAGGGGGCTCCGGCTACACCTTC
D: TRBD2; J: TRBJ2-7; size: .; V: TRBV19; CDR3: CASSIKSGTYYEQYF; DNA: TGTGCCAGTAGTATAAAAAGCGGGACGTATTACGAGCAGTACTTC
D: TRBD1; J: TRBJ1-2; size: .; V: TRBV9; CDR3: CASSVAGTGGFNYGYTF; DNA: TGTGCCAGCAGCGTAGCTGGGACAGGGGGGTTTAACTATGGCTACACCTTC
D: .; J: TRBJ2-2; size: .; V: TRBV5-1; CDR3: CASSTGAFTGELFF; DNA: TGCGCCAGCAGCACCGGAGCGTTTACCGGGGAGCTGTTTTTT
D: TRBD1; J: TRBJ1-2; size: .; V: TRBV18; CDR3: CASSPGGQGLYGYTF; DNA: TGTGCCAGCTCACCCGGGGGACAGGGCCTCTATGGCTACACCTTC
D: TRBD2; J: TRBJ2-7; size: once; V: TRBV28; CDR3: CASTSPGGVREQYF; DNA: TGTGCCAGCACCTCCCCGGGGGGAGTGCGAGAGCAGTACTTC
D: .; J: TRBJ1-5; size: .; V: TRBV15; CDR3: CATSRDRYGGTPQHF; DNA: TGTGCCACCAGCAGAGATCGGTACGGGGGGACCCCCCAGCATTTT
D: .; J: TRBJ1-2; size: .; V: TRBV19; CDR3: CASSLRGAGGYTF; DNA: TGTGCCAGTAGTTTAAGGGGCGCAGGTGGCTACACCTTC
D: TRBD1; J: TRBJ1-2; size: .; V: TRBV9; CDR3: CASSNYRGRYGYTF; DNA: TGTGCCAGCAGCAACTACAGGGGGAGGTATGGCTACACCTTC
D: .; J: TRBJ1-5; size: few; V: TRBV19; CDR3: CASSAPRGGENQPQHF; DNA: TGTGCCAGTAGTGCCCCCCGAGGGGGGGAAAATCAGCCCCAGCATTTT
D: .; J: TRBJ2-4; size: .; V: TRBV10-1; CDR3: CASVIRAQLNIQYF; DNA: TGCGCCAGCGTAATCCGAGCCCAATTAAACATTCAGTACTTC
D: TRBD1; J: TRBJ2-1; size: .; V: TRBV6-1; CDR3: CASSDDQGAYNEQFF; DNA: TGTGCCAGCAGTGACGACCAGGGGGCCTACAATGAGCAGTTCTTC